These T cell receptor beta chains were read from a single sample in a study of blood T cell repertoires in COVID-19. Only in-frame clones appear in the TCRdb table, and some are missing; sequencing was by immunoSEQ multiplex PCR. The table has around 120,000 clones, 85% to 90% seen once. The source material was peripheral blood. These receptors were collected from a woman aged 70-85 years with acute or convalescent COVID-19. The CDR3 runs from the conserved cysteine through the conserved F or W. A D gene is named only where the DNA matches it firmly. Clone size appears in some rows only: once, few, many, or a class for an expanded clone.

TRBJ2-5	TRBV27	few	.	CASSTGSSSQYF	TGTGCCAGCAGTACGGGATCTAGTTCCCAGTACTTC
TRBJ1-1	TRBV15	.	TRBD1	CATSRASGTGFSNTEAFF	TGTGCCACCAGCAGAGCTTCCGGGACAGGGTTTTCGAACACTGAAGCTTTCTTT
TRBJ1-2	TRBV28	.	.	CASRPSRRHGYTF	TGTGCCAGCAGACCCTCCCGGCGGCATGGCTACACCTTC
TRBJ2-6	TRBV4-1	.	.	CASRDRQSGANVLTF	TGCGCCAGCAGGGATAGACAGTCTGGGGCCAACGTCCTGACTTTC
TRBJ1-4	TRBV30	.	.	CAWSVEGGYEKLFF	TGTGCCTGGAGTGTAGAAGGGGGTTACGAAAAACTGTTTTTT
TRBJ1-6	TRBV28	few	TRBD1	CASRLGQGAGSPLHF	TGTGCCAGCAGACTGGGACAGGGGGCGGGATCACCCCTCCACTTT
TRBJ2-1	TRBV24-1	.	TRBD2	CATSDWRGGLNEQFF	TGTGCCACCAGTGATTGGCGGGGGGGCTTAAATGAGCAGTTCTTC
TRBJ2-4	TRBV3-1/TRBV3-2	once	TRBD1	CASSQAGQIAKNIQYF	TGTGCCAGCAGCCAAGCGGGACAGATAGCCAAAAACATTCAGTACTTC
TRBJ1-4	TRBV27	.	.	CATAGEGVNEKLFF	TGTGCCACCGCCGGAGAGGGGGTTAATGAAAAACTGTTTTTT
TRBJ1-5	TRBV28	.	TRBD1	CASRWKDRPNQPQHF	TGTGCCAGCCGCTGGAAGGACAGGCCGAATCAGCCCCAGCATTTT
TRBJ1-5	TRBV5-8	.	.	CASSLAPGNQPQHF	TGTGCCAGCAGCTTGGCCCCCGGCAATCAGCCCCAGCATTTT
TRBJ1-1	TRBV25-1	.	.	CASSATMNTEAFF	TGTGCCAGCAGTGCCACAATGAACACTGAAGCTTTCTTT
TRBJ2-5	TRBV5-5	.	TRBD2	CASSWVAGRQETQYF	TGTGCCAGCAGCTGGGTAGCGGGGCGGCAAGAGACCCAGTACTTC
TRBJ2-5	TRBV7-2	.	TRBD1	CASSPLAGGAGTQYF	TGTGCCAGCAGCCCTTTGGCAGGGGGCGCGGGGACCCAGTACTTC
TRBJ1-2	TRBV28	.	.	CASSLLPGNYGYTF	TGTGCCAGCAGTTTACTCCCGGGGAACTATGGCTACACCTTC
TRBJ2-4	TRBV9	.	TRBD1	CASSPRTGRNIQYF	TGTGCCAGCAGCCCGCGGACAGGAAGAAACATTCAGTACTTC
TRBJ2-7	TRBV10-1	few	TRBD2	CASSDQRGGRDEQYF	TGCGCCAGCAGTGACCAGCGGGGGGGCCGAGACGAGCAGTACTTC
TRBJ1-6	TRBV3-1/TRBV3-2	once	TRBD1	CASSQLGTGGYSPLHF	TGTGCCAGCAGCCAACTTGGGACAGGGGGGTATTCACCCCTCCACTTT
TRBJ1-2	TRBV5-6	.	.	CASSLYRDSYGYTF	TGTGCCAGCAGCTTATACCGGGACTCCTATGGCTACACCTTC
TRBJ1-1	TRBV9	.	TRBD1	CASSGQGVTEAFF	TGTGCCAGCAGCGGACAGGGGGTCACTGAAGCTTTCTTT
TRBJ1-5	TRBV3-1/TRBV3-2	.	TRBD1	CASSQGTGGQPQHF	TGTGCCAGCAGCCAGGGGACAGGTGGTCAGCCCCAGCATTTT
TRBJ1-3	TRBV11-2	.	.	CASSWAPFSGNTIYF	TGTGCCAGCAGCTGGGCACCCTTCTCTGGAAACACCATATATTTT
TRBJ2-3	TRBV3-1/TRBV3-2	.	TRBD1	CASSLRTGRPYF	TGTGCCAGCAGCCTACGGACAGGTCGGCCGTATTTT
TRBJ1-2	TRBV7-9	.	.	CASSEGGPDYGYTF	TGTGCCAGCAGCGAAGGGGGTCCAGACTATGGCTACACCTTC
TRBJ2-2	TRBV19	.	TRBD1	CASAGTGGLTGELFF	TGTGCCAGCGCCGGGACAGGGGGCCTCACCGGGGAGCTGTTTTTT
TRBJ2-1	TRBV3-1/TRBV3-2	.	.	CASSLTYNEQFF	TGTGCCAGCAGCCTCACCTACAATGAGCAGTTCTTC
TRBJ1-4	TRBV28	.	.	CASRYYEKLFF	TGTGCCAGCAGATACTACGAAAAACTGTTTTTT
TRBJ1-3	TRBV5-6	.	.	CASSLTGKNTIYF	TGTGCCAGCAGCCTAACAGGGAAAAACACCATATATTTT
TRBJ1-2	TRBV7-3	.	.	CASSPQGTGYGYTF	TGTGCCAGCAGCCCTCAGGGTACCGGCTATGGCTACACCTTC
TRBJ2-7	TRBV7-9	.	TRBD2	CASSPLAGSFYEQYF	TGTGCCAGCAGCCCTCTAGCGGGGTCGTTCTACGAGCAGTACTTC
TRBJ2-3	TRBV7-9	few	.	CASSLGLRADTQYF	TGTGCCAGCAGCTTAGGGCTGAGGGCAGATACGCAGTATTTT
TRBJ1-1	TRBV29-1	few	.	CSVAIQTGNTEAFF	TGCAGCGTTGCTATACAGACAGGGAACACTGAAGCTTTCTTT
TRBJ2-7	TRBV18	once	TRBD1	CASSEDRAYEQYF	TGTGCCAGCTCGGAGGACAGGGCCTACGAGCAGTACTTC
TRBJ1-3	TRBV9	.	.	CASSGTGLGGNTIYF	TGTGCCAGCAGCGGTACAGGCTTAGGTGGAAACACCATATATTTT
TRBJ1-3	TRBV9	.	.	CASSGWGLGNTIYF	TGTGCCAGCAGCGGTTGGGGGCTTGGAAACACCATATATTTT
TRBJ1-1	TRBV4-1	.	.	CASSQPVRGTEAFF	TGCGCCAGCAGCCAGCCCGTTCGGGGAACTGAAGCTTTCTTT
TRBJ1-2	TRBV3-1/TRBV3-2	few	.	CASSHPTSSYGYTF	TGTGCCAGCAGCCACCCGACAAGTTCCTATGGCTACACCTTC
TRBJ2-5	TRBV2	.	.	CASSEVVGSWETQYF	TGTGCCAGCAGTGAGGTGGTTGGGAGTTGGGAGACCCAGTACTTC
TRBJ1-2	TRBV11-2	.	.	CASRSRGVKYGYTF	TGTGCCAGCAGATCCCGCGGGGTAAAGTATGGCTACACCTTC
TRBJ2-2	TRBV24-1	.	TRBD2	CAPPLLTSGGTGELFF	TGTGCCCCTCCGCTCTTGACCTCGGGAGGCACCGGGGAGCTGTTTTTT
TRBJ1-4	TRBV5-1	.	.	CASSFGEKLFF	TGCGCCAGCAGCTTTGGCGAAAAACTGTTTTTT
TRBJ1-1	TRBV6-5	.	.	CASSQGLSTEAFF	TGTGCCAGCAGTCAGGGGCTGAGCACTGAAGCTTTCTTT
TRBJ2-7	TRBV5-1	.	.	CASSLTGQPTYEQYF	TGCGCCAGCAGCTTAACCGGACAGCCAACCTACGAGCAGTACTTC
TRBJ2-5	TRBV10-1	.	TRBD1	CASSSDREETQYF	TGCGCCAGCAGTTCGGACAGGGAAGAGACCCAGTACTTC
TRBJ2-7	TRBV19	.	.	CASSDLSSYEQYF	TGTGCCAGCAGCGACTTAAGCTCCTACGAGCAGTACTTC